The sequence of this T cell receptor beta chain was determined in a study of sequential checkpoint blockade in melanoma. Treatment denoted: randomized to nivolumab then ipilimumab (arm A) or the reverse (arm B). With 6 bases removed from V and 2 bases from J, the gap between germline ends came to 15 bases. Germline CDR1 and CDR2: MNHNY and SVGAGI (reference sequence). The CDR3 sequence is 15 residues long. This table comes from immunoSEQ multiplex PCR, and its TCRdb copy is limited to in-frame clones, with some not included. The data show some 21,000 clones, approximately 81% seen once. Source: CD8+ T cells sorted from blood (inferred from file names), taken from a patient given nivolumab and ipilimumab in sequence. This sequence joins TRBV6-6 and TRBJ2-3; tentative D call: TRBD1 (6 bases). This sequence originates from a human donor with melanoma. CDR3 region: CASSSWDKSTDTQYF. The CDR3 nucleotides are TGTGCCAGCAGCTCCTGGGACAAATCCACAGATACGCAGTATTTT.